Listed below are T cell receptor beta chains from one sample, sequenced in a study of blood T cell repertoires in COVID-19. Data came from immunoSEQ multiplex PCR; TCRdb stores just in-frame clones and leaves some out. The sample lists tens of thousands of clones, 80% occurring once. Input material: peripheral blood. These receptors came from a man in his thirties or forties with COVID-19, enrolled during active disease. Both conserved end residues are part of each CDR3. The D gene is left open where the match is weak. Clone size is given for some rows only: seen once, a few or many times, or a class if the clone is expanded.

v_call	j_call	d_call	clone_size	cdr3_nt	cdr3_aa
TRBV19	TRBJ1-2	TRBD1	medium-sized	TGTGCCAGTAGTCCCCTAACAGGGGGCGCGTCTGGCTACACCTTC	CASSPLTGGASGYTF
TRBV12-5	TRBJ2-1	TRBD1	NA	TGTGCTAGTGGCCCCCCAACACTAGGGGGCAGCTCCTACAATGAGCAGTTCTTC	CASGPPTLGGSSYNEQFF
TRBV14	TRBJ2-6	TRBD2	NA	TGTGCCAGCAGCCAGCGGGAGCACTCTGGGGCCAACGTCCTGACTTTC	CASSQREHSGANVLTF
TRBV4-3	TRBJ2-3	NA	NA	TGCGCCAGCAGCCAAGTTGACACTAGCACAGATACGCAGTATTTT	CASSQVDTSTDTQYF
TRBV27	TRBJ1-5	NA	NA	TGTGCCAGCAGTTTATACGCGGGGGCGAGTAATCAGCCCCAGCATTTT	CASSLYAGASNQPQHF
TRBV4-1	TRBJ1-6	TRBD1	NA	TGCGCCAGCAGCCAAGCTCAGGGGGCCAATAATTCACCCCTCCACTTT	CASSQAQGANNSPLHF
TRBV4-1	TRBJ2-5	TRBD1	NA	TGCGCCAGCAGCCAAGCGGGACAGGGGTTAGAGACCCAGTACTTC	CASSQAGQGLETQYF
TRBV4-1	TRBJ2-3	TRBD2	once	TGCGCCAGCAGCCCCGGGACCGGACTAGCCGGCGATACGCAGTATTTT	CASSPGTGLAGDTQYF
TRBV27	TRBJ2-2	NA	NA	TGTGCCAGCAGTTTATCGGGAGGTGGAACCGGGGAGCTGTTTTTT	CASSLSGGGTGELFF
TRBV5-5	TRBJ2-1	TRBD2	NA	TGTGCCAGCAGTATGGGACTAGCGCACTACAATGAGCAGTTCTTC	CASSMGLAHYNEQFF
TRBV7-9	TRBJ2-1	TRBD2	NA	TGTGCCACGGCGAGCGGGATAAGGGATGAGCAGTTCTTC	CATASGIRDEQFF
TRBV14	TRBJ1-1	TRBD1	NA	TGTGCCAGCAGCCACCGCAGGGGGATGATCACTGAAGCTTTCTTT	CASSHRRGMITEAFF
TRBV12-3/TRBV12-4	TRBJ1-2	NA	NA	TGTGCCAGCAGTTTTGCAGGAGGTTATGGCTACACCTTC	CASSFAGGYGYTF
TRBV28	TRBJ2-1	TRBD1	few	TGTGCCAGCAGCTCCGAGGGACAGCCAGTATACAATGAGCAGTTCTTC	CASSSEGQPVYNEQFF
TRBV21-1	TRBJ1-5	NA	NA	TGTGCCAGCAGCAAAGAGACAGGGCAAGGCCAGCCCCAGCATTTT	CASSKETGQGQPQHF
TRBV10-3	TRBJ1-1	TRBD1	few	TGTGCCATCAGTGCCCACGGACAGGGAAACACTGAAGCTTTCTTT	CAISAHGQGNTEAFF
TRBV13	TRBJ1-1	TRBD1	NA	TGTGCCAGCAGGGGACAGGGGATTGGAGCTTTCTTT	CASRGQGIGAFF
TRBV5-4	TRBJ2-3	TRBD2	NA	TGTGCCAGCAGCCTAGGAGGCGGGAGGCGCACAGATACGCAGTATTTT	CASSLGGGRRTDTQYF
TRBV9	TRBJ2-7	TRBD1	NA	TGTGCCAGCAGCGACGGGACAGCGGCGGAATACCCTTACTTC	CASSDGTAAEYPYF
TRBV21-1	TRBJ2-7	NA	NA	TGTGCCAGCAGCAAAGAAGAGCGGCAGGGGGAGGACTACGAGCAGTACTTC	CASSKEERQGEDYEQYF
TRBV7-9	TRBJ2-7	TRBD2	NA	TGTGCCAGCAGCACAAGGACTAGAGGCGAGCAGTACTTC	CASSTRTRGEQYF
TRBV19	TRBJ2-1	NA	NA	TGTGCCAGTAGTCCCGGGATTGAGAGGGAGCAGTTCTTC	CASSPGIEREQFF
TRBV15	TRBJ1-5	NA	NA	TGTGCCACCAGCAGAGATCGGGGACACAATAGCAATCAGCCCCAGCATTTT	CATSRDRGHNSNQPQHF
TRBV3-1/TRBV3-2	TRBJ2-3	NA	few	TGTGCCAGCAGCCAAGCGCCTAGACAGGCTACGCAGTATTTT	CASSQAPRQATQYF
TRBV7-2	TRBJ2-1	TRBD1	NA	TGTGCCAGCAGCTTAAGGACAGGGGATGAGCAGTTCTTC	CASSLRTGDEQFF
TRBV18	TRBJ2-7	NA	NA	TGTGCCAGCTCCCGGGTAGCGGTCCACCCCTACGAGCAGTACTTC	CASSRVAVHPYEQYF
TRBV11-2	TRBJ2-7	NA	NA	TGTGCCAGCAGCTTAGGCGGCGGATTATCCTACGAGCAGTACTTC	CASSLGGGLSYEQYF
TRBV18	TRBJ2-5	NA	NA	TGTGCCAGCTCAGAACAGGGCCAAGAGACCCAGTACTTC	CASSEQGQETQYF
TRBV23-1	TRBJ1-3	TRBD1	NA	TGCGCCAGCAGTCCCATATTAGGGGGCGCCGGGGGAAACACCATATATTTT	CASSPILGGAGGNTIYF
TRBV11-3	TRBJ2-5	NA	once	TGTGCCAGCAGCCGAGGAGCCCAGACCCAGTACTTC	CASSRGAQTQYF
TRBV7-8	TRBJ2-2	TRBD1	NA	TGTGCCAGCAGCTATTTCCGGGACAGGGGGTTGGGGGACCGGGAGCTGTTTTTT	CASSYFRDRGLGDRELFF
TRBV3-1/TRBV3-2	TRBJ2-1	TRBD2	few	TGTGCCAGCAGCCAAGAAAGCCCCACTAGCGGGAGGGCGAACAATGAGCAGTTCTTC	CASSQESPTSGRANNEQFF
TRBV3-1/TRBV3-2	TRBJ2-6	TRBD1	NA	TGTGCCAGCAGCCTCCGGGACAGGTACTCTGGGGCCAACGTCCTGACTTTC	CASSLRDRYSGANVLTF
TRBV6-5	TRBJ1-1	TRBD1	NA	TGTGCCAGCAGTTACCGGGACAGGGGTAACACTGAAGCTTTCTTT	CASSYRDRGNTEAFF
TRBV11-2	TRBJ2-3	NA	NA	TGTGCCAGCAGCTTAGATGGGGGGTGGGTATCGTCCGATACGCAGTATTTT	CASSLDGGWVSSDTQYF
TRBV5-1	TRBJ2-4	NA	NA	TGCGCCAGCAGCATAAAGGGCGGGACAGCTATCGACAGGTACTTC	CASSIKGGTAIDRYF
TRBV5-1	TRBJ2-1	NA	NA	TGCGCCAGCAGCTTGGGAGGCACTAGCCGAATTTACAATGAGCAGTTCTTC	CASSLGGTSRIYNEQFF
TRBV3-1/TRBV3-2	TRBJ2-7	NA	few	TGTGCCAGCAGCCAAGGTGAACAGGTTCAGTACTTC	CASSQGEQVQYF
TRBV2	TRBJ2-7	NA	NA	TGTGCCAGCAGTGGTAACAGACCTTGGGAGCAGTACTTC	CASSGNRPWEQYF
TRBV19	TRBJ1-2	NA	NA	TGTGCCAGTAGTATATCTCCAGGGGACTATGGCTACACCTTC	CASSISPGDYGYTF
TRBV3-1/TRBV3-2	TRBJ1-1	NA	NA	TGTGCCAGCAGCCGCGGAGAGGGATACACTGAAGCTTTCTTT	CASSRGEGYTEAFF
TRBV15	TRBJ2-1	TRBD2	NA	TGTGCCACCAGCGGAGGACTAGAGCGGCAGTTCTTC	CATSGGLERQFF
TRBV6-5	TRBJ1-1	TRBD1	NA	TGTGCCAGCAGGAAGGGACAGACAAACACTGAAGCTTTCTTT	CASRKGQTNTEAFF
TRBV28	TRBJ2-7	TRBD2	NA	TGTGCCAGCAACAAGCGGGGACTCTCCTACGAGCAGTACTTC	CASNKRGLSYEQYF